The clone carrying this T cell receptor (beta chain) was picked up a small number of times. Its target is unknown. With 5 bases removed from V and 4 bases from J, the gap between germline ends came to 18 bases. This CDR3 region has 16 residues. The V gene's germline CDR1 is MNHEY and CDR2 SMNVEV (reference sequence). Each cDNA held unique molecular identifiers, and template switching gave it a universal primer site. Using its own MiXCR run on the 5' RACE reads, TCRdb lists one record per CDR3 protein. The sample holds fewer than 550,000 distinct CDR3 sequences, over 12% seen once. This sample was taken from a study of identical twins. Study-level results: Reduced insertions were recorded for abundant cord blood beta clonotypes, with no such pattern in memory repertoires. Models underestimated how often monozygotic twins shared out-of-frame TCR alpha.

This sample also belongs to another study, concerning yellow fever vaccine responses in identical twins. From that report: Twins' vaccine T cell responses reportedly seemed partly convergent and partly personalized.

The V gene is TRBV27, the J gene TRBJ1-5; D is perhaps TRBD1 (6 bases). Material: CD4+ T cells sorted from blood. The receptor was derived from a young woman in good health. The chain's CDR3 is CASSPEKQGANQPQHF. CDR3 DNA: TGTGCCAGCAGTCCCGAAAAACAGGGAGCAAATCAGCCCCAGCATTTT.